The 2 T cell receptor beta chains given below trace back to one sample, sequenced in a study of T cells in women clearing cervical HPV infection (dated by TCRdb to the late 2010s). Receptor amplification or capture employed the immunoSEQ multiplex PCR assay. TCRdb re-hosts the immuneACCESS table, in-frame sequences only. Its copies lack some clones; in the studies checked, an unresolved V gene accounts for under half of them, and the cause for the rest is not known. The table for this sample lists about 14,000 clones. The top ten hold less than 10% of the sample. Input material: blood buffy coat. The receptors here all came from a woman aged 18 to 75 with a cervical HPV16 infection that either progressed to CIN3+ or cleared (not recorded which).

Details on this clone: The read falls 3 residues short of the CDR3 end, and the missing part is taken from the germline J gene. V and J are TRBV19 and TRBJ2-5; TRBD2 agrees at 14 bases. V was pared by 5 bases and J by 1 base, with 15 bases of the junction left unmatched. This CDR3 region has 20 residues. Germline V gene lookup returns CDR1 LNHDA and CDR2 SQIVND (reference sequence). CDR3 bases read: TGTGCCAGTAGTCTAGTTGGACTAGCGGGGGGACGAACCTTCCAAGAGACC. This gives the protein CASSLVGLAGGRTFQET. The full CDR3 is CASSLVGLAGGRTFQETQYF.

About this clone itself: The read halts 3 residues ahead of the CDR3 end, with the missing end drawn from the germline J gene. The rearrangement uses TRBV2 and TRBJ1-5, with TRBD1 as a possible D gene (5 bases). CDR1 is SNHLY and CDR2 is FYNNEI in the germline V gene. V lost 10 bases to trimming and J lost 1 base, with 14 bases between them. The CDR3 is 14 residues long. The sequenced CDR3 bases are TGTGCCACCGCCAGGGTTGGCAGCAATCAGCCC. Translation gives CATARVGSNQP. In full, the CDR3 is CATARVGSNQPQHF.